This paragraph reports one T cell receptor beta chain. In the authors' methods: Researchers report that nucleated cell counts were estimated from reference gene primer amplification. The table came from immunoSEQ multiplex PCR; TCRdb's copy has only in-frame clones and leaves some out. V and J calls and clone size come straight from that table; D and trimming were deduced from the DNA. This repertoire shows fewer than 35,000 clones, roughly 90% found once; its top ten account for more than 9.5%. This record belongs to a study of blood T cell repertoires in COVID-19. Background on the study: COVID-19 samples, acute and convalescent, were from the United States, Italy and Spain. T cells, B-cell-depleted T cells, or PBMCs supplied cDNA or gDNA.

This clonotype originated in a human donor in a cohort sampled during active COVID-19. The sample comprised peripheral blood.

The CDR3 loop is CAFHRGINYGYTF. The CDR3 bases are TGTGCCTTTCACAGGGGAATTAACTATGGCTACACCTTC. The chain joins TRBV30 to TRBJ1-2; 7 nucleotides align to TRBD1. The CDR3 sequence is 13 residues long. V dropped 7 bases and J dropped 1; count of bases not matched to a gene: 6. Germline V gene lookup returns CDR1 GTSNPN and CDR2 SVGIG (reference sequence).